Detailed here is one T cell receptor (beta chain). Its target is unknown. The data were obtained in a study of CXCR3-negative and CXCR3-positive naive CD8 T cells. This CDR3 has 15 residues. Germline V gene sequence: CDR1 MRHNA, CDR2 SNTAGT. The method, 5' RACE with UMI labels, was used to prepare the TRB cDNA libraries. With the 5' RACE reads reprocessed, TCRdb shows one record per CDR3 protein and no DNA. This sample's table reports over 35,000 distinct CDR3 sequences. Study results and caveats: Both naive subsets showed comparably high diversity, and memory CD8+ cells showed much lower diversity. Naive CXCR3-negative and CXCR3-positive cells had similar TRBV-TRBJ usage; memory differed. Naive subsets had comparable surface CD5; TCR strength was inferred from TRB CDR3 properties.

Specimen: memory CD8+ T cells from blood. This chain uses TRBV6-4 with TRBJ2-1; TCRdb's assignment of TRBD2 cannot be checked, as there is no DNA. The TCR comes from a human donor in good health. Some clones in this sample may be carry-over from other donors' samples. CDR3 residues: CASSDGTSGYNEQFF.